These 12 T cell receptor beta chains came from one sample sequenced in a study of CD8+ T cells in alopecia areata. RNA, once extracted, was reverse transcribed into cDNA for use as the sequencing template. Profiling relied on immunoSEQ multiplex PCR, and the TCRdb table lists in-frame clones only, not all of them. The profile covers around 300,000 clones, none occurring a single time. Cells that came from pooled cutaneous lymph nodes were sorted using CD4, CD8alpha, NKG2D, NKG2ACE and other markers. The source material was CD4+ T cells sorted from a lymph node. The origin of the receptors is a C3H/HeJ mouse with alopecia areata. The strain is characterized by the MHC haplotype H2-k.

This clone was counted only a few times. Mouse germline and gene names are used. The read terminates 4 residues before the CDR3 end, so the remaining end is supplied by the germline J gene. This sequence joins TRBV1 and TRBJ2-3, with 7 bases fitting TRBD1. The V and J ends lost 4 bases and 0 bases, in that order; junction bases with no gene match: 7. Germline V gives CDR1 NSQYPW, CDR2 LRSPGD (reference sequence). The CDR3 has 16 residues. The CDR3 here is CTCSGERDSSAETLYF. The CDR3 bases that were read are TGCACCTGCAGTGGAGAGAGGGACAGTAGTGCAGAA.

This clone was detected a few times. Germline and genes: mouse. The read falls 4 residues short of the CDR3 end, and the missing part is taken from the germline J gene. Other nucleotide sequences from this sample produce the same CDR3. V and J are TRBV1 and TRBJ2-3; no clear D gene. Looked up from germline, CDR1 is NSQYPW and CDR2 is LRSPGD (reference sequence). Trimming took 1 base from V and 3 from J, leaving 8 bases between them. The CDR3 covers 14 residues. CDR3 DNA, as far as it was read: TGCACCTGCAGTGCAGGGGGTGGGGCAGAA. Translated, it gives CTCSAGGGAE. The whole CDR3 protein is CTCSAGGGAETLYF.

This clone showed up just a few times. Gene names follow the mouse nomenclature. This CDR3 is CASSDPDWGGSDEQYF. The CDR3 bases that were read are TGTGCCAGCAGTGACCCTGACTGGGGGGGCAGTGAT. The chain joins TRBV13-1 to TRBJ2-7, with TRBD2 matching 12 bases. Read data end 4 residues before the CDR3 end; the end is taken from the germline J gene. Per germline, CDR1 NSHNY and CDR2 SYGAGN. The CDR3 loop spans 16 amino acids.

Of note for this clone: The gene names here belong to mouse. The read stops 4 residues short of the end of the CDR3; the missing end is completed from the germline J gene. The V gene is TRBV1, the J gene TRBJ2-7; 9 nucleotides match TRBD2. CDR3 length: 15 amino acids. Germline V gene sequence: CDR1 NSQYPW, CDR2 LRSPGD (reference sequence). The CDR3 loop is CTCSAEVGGLYEQYF. The CDR3 DNA, read in part, is TGCACCTGCAGTGCAGAGGTGGGGGGGCTTTAT. Combining the CDR3 with reference TRBV1 and TRBJ2-7 gives the whole variable domain VTLLEQNPRWRLVPRGQAVNLRCILKNSQYPWMSWYQQDLQKQLQWLFTLRSPGDKEVKSLPGADYLATRVTDTELRLQVANMSQGRTLYCTCSAEVGGLYEQYFGPGTRLTVL.

As concerns this clone: The germline and genes are mouse ones. Read sequence stops 4 residues before the CDR3 end, and the germline J gene provides the missing end. The genes are TRBV13-1 and TRBJ2-7, with D possibly TRBD2 on 6 matching bases. CDR1 and CDR2 from the germline V gene are NSHNY and SYGAGN. The V end was cut by 0 bases, the J end by 0 bases, with 10 bases between. This CDR3 comprises 15 residues. The CDR3 sequence is CASSDAGTFSYEQYF. The CDR3 DNA, read in part, is TGTGCCAGCAGTGATGCGGGGACTTTCTCCTAT.

This clone occurred a few times. Here the gene names and germline are mouse. The read is 4 residues too short to cover the CDR3 end, so that end is filled in from the germline J gene. This sample also contains other DNA sequences that code for the same CDR3. The chain has TRBV31 and TRBJ1-1; 11 bases are shared with TRBD1. J gave up 4 bases and V 3 bases, and 1 base lay outside the gene matches. Germline V gene data show CDR1 as GKSSPN and CDR2 as SITVG. The CDR3 is 13 residues long. The sequenced part of the CDR3 DNA is TGTGCCTGGAGAGGGACAGGGGGCACA. Translating gives CAWRGTGGT. In full, the CDR3 reads CAWRGTGGTEVFF.

Comments on this clone: The listed genes are named as in mouse. The CDR3 end is not reached by the read, which stops 4 residues before it; the germline J gene fills it in. The same CDR3 also results from other DNA sequences found in this sample. The rearrangement links TRBV1 to TRBJ2-1; 7 bases fit TRBD2. Germline V gene sequence: CDR1 NSQYPW, CDR2 LRSPGD (reference sequence). The CDR3 runs to 15 residues. Losses at the gene ends were 3 bases for V and 0 bases for J; bases not matched to a gene: 2. CDR3 region: CTCSALGGNYAEQFF. CDR3 bases read: TGCACCTGCAGTGCTTTGGGGGGTAACTATGCT. Complete variable domain (other parts from reference TRBV1 and TRBJ2-1): VTLLEQNPRWRLVPRGQAVNLRCILKNSQYPWMSWYQQDLQKQLQWLFTLRSPGDKEVKSLPGADYLATRVTDTELRLQVANMSQGRTLYCTCSALGGNYAEQFFGPGTRLTVL.

This clone turned up a few times. Gene names and germline refer to mouse. The CDR3 extends 4 residues past the end of the read, so its final part is completed from the germline J gene. This rearrangement joins TRBV5 to TRBJ2-1, with 9 bases lining up with TRBD2. With 0 bases clipped from V and 1 base from J, the junction kept 4 bases outside the gene matches. The germline CDR1 and CDR2 sequences are LGHNA and YNLKQL (reference sequence). The CDR3 totals 17 residues. The CDR3 region is CASSQDTLGGNYAEQFF. CDR3 DNA (partial): TGTGCCAGCAGCCAAGATACTCTGGGGGGGAACTATGCT.

A note on this clone: The genes are named according to mouse. The CDR3 extends 4 residues past the end of the read, so its final part is completed from the germline J gene. The rearrangement uses TRBV19 and TRBJ2-7, with TRBD2 matching over 9 bases. CDR1 FNHDT and CDR2 SITEND come from the germline V gene (reference sequence). The length of the CDR3 is 16 residues. V shed 5 bases and J 3 bases; nucleotides not matched to a gene: 12. Partial CDR3 DNA: TGTGCCAGCAGCCAACCCTTCTGGGGGGGTCTCTAT. This sequence encodes CASSQPFWGGLY. The entire CDR3 protein is CASSQPFWGGLYEQYF.

Of note for this clone: Each gene name is a mouse one. The DNA ends 4 residues before the CDR3 does, and the rest of the CDR3 is filled in from the germline J gene. The chain carries TRBV1 and TRBJ2-5, with D perhaps matching TRBD1 (6 bases). V dropped 5 bases and J dropped 0 bases, with 15 bases sitting between them. The CDR3 covers 16 residues. The germline gives CDR1 NSQYPW, CDR2 LRSPGD (reference sequence). The CDR3 sequence is CTCSLPTGTNQDTQYF. Partial CDR3 DNA: TGCACCTGCAGTCTCCCCACCGGGACAAACCAAGAC.

This clone was counted only a few times. The genes and germline here are from mouse. The CDR3 extends 4 residues past the end of the read, so its final part is completed from the germline J gene. The chain uses TRBV31 and TRBJ2-2, with a possible D match to TRBD1 (5 bases). The CDR3 sequence is 14 residues long. In germline, CDR1 is GKSSPN, CDR2 SITVG. V was clipped by 3 bases and J by 0 bases, with 8 bases between them. The part of the CDR3 DNA that was read is TGTGCCTGGAGGGACAATGCAAACACCGGG. Its protein is CAWRDNANTG. The CDR3 in its entirety is CAWRDNANTGQLYF.

For this clone: Gene names follow the mouse nomenclature. The read ends 4 residues shy of where the CDR3 ends; the end is completed using the germline J gene. The chain carries TRBV31 and TRBJ2-3; a weak D match, TRBD1 (6 bases). From germline, CDR1 is GKSSPN and CDR2 SITVG. V lost 1 base, J lost 3 bases, and 11 bases lay in between. This CDR3 has 14 residues. The CDR3 here is CAWSQGVSAETLYF. CDR3 bases read: TGTGCCTGGAGTCAGGGGGTCTCGGCAGAA.